Sequencing of this T cell receptor beta chain was carried out in a study of cytomegalovirus exposure and HLA in healthy donors. The CDR3 consists of 15 residues. Germline values: CDR1 SGHAT, CDR2 FQDESV (reference sequence). Unmatched junction bases numbered 6, after V lost 5 bases and J lost 2 bases. PCR employed 60 Vbeta and 13 Jbeta primers. Measured with immunoSEQ multiplex PCR; TCRdb has only the in-frame clones, and not every one. The data contain fewer than 180,000 clones, approximately 60% of them singletons. Points from the study as a whole: Later, TCR association rates were found to vary by HLA locus, highest for DRB1 and lowest for HLA-C. Overall, around 160 TCR beta chains were annotated as cytomegalovirus-associated.

About this clone: Its cognate antigen is unknown.

Specimen: PBMCs. This TCR derives from a woman aged 55-70 years in good health and CMV-seropositive. This sequence joins TRBV11-1 and TRBJ1-2; 9 positions agree with TRBD1. The CDR3, as DNA: TGTGCCAGCAGCGTCGCCGGGACAGGGAACTATGGCTACACCTTC. This gives the protein CASSVAGTGNYGYTF.